The clone carrying this TCR beta chain was found a few times. One junction end does not reproduce the germline sequence, and a read error may be involved. The entry originates in a study of T-cell memory formation after mild COVID-19. Via MiXCR, TCRdb re-called the 5' RACE reads, giving one row per CDR3 protein. The sample records more than 150,000 distinct CDR3 sequences, around 20% being singletons. Germline CDR1 is LGHDT and CDR2 is YNNKEL (reference sequence). This CDR3 spans 15 amino acids. This rearrangement joins TRBV3-1 to TRBJ1-4; possible D gene TRBD1, 5 bases. The sequence came from a man between 18 and 29 years old who had mild COVID-19 (a few samples of this study predate the infection). Cell type and time point are not known. Sequencing input: PBMCs or a T cell subset sorted from them (not recorded which). The CDR3 DNA reads TGTGCCAGCAGTGATACCGGGACCACTACTGAAAAACTGTTTTTT. It yields the protein CASSDTGTTTEKLFF.